This entry is about one T cell receptor beta chain. Its antigen remains unknown. Everyone in the study who had HIV was treated in the United States. The samples, holding roughly 0.85-10 million cryopreserved PBMC, were thawed before DNA extraction was carried out. The data belong to a study of long-term antiretroviral therapy in people with HIV. Study-level points and caveats: Among HIV repertoires, CDR3 length ranges were narrower than those of controls. Before ART, certain clones expanded, and these dominated the repertoire at all time points.

immunoSEQ v3.0 was run at survey level. TCRdb's table, derived via immunoSEQ multiplex PCR, lists solely in-frame clones and lacks some. Of some 21,000 clones in the sample, roughly 87% were seen once. This clonotype was obtained from a man between 18 and 29 years old with HIV. The starting material was unsorted PBMCs, obtained 0.2 years before starting antiretroviral therapy.

CDR3 region: CASRSNRNSGNTIYF. DNA for the CDR3: TGTGCCAGCAGATCCAACAGGAACTCTGGAAACACCATATATTTT. The chain combines TRBV11-1 with TRBJ1-3, with a tentative D call TRBD1 (5 bases). The CDR3 is 15 amino acids. Trimming pared 6 bases from V and 0 bases from J, leaving 12 bases between. CDR1 and CDR2 (germline): SGHAT, FQDESV (reference sequence).